The subject of this entry is one TCR beta chain. The antigen is not known. The sample comes from a study of T cell responses to AZD1222 COVID-19 vaccine. Regarding the study as a whole: Epitopes outside B.1.351 and B.1.1.7 mutated regions reportedly drew nearly half of spike TCRs. Most donors were white British, females outnumbered males, and clonal diversity was possibly underestimated.

Germline V gene lookup returns CDR1 SEHNR and CDR2 FQNEAQ (reference sequence). Trimming removed 5 bases from V and 4 bases from J; junction bases left unmatched: 9. The length of the CDR3 is 16 residues. The repertoire was sequenced with immunoSEQ multiplex PCR; TCRdb's copy has only in-frame clones and lacks some. The sample lists 40,000 to 60,000 clones; approximately 80% were seen once. V is TRBV7-9 and J is TRBJ1-1; 11 nucleotides align to TRBD1. This receptor was obtained from an adult in good health. The input for sequencing was peripheral blood, taken on day 0 of MenACWY control vaccination. The DNA of the CDR3 is TGTGCCAGCAGCCCAACGGGTGGGACAGGGGGCACTGAAGCTTTCTTT. This gives the protein CASSPTGGTGGTEAFF. The full variable domain, completed using reference TRBV7-9 and TRBJ1-1, is DTGVSQNPRHKITKRGQNVTFRCDPISEHNRLYWYRQTLGQGPEFLTYFQNEAQLEKSRLLSDRFSAERPKGSFSTLEIQRTEQGDSAMYLCASSPTGGTGGTEAFFGQGTRLTVV.